This T cell receptor beta chain appears in the sequencing data of a study of blood T cell repertoires in COVID-19. Overall study: Collection of acute and convalescent COVID-19 samples took place in the United States, Italy and Spain.

Clones were read by immunoSEQ multiplex PCR, and TCRdb kept only the in-frame ones, dropping some. The sample has approximately 130,000 clones, around 87% seen once. Germline V gene data show CDR1 as MDHEN and CDR2 as SYDVKM. CDR3 length: 15 amino acids. J was trimmed by 2 bases and V by 5 bases; bases with no gene match: 4. This sequence was found in a man between 65 and 85 years old with active or convalescent COVID-19. The sample was peripheral blood. The chain uses TRBV28 and TRBJ1-4; 8 nucleotides match TRBD1. CDR3 sequence reads: CASSPRTGTNEKLFF. The CDR3 region has the DNA TGTGCCAGCAGTCCCCGGACAGGGACTAATGAAAAACTGTTTTTT.